The 15 T cell receptor beta chains below were found in one sample sequenced in a study of chemoradiotherapy in HPV16-positive cancers. Method: immunoSEQ multiplex PCR; TCRdb's copy keeps in-frame clones and lacks some. The sample has approximately 50,000 clones; roughly 90% are singletons. This specimen consisted of blood, obtained from a patient who underwent chemoradiotherapy. All receptors come from a human donor with HPV-associated anogenital cancer.

V gene TRBV27 combines with J gene TRBJ1-5; TRBD1 might be the D (6 bases). CDR1 is MNHEY and CDR2 is SMNVEV in the germline V gene (reference sequence). This CDR3 is built from 12 residues. The V end lost 3 bases, the J end lost 6 bases, and 6 bases lay between the germline ends. As DNA, the CDR3 is TGTGCCAGCAGTTTCAGGGGTCAGCCCCAGCATTTT. Translated, it gives CASSFRGQPQHF.

The rearrangement uses TRBV6-6 and TRBJ1-6; 9 nucleotides line up with TRBD1. This CDR3 region has 16 residues. Germline V gene lookup returns CDR1 MNHNY and CDR2 SVGAGI (reference sequence). The V gene end was trimmed by 6 bases and the J gene end by 9 bases; junction bases not matched to a gene: 12. The DNA for the CDR3 is TGTGCCAGCAGCATATCAGCCGGGACAGGGAGTTCACCCCTCCACTTT. It yields the protein CASSISAGTGSSPLHF.

By share of the sample, this clone is medium-sized. The chain is built from TRBV6-1 and TRBJ1-4; 7 bases agree with TRBD1. The CDR3 length is 13 residues. The V gene's germline CDR1 is MNHNS and CDR2 SASEGT. With 6 bases clipped from V and 8 bases from J, the junction kept 6 bases outside the gene matches. This chain's CDR3 is CASRTDRVEKLFF. For the CDR3, the DNA is TGTGCCAGCAGAACCGACAGGGTCGAAAAACTGTTTTTT.

This clone was seen just once. Within the sample, other DNA sequences also encode this same CDR3. This chain connects TRBV7-2 to TRBJ1-5; unclear D gene. Per germline, CDR1 SGHTA and CDR2 FQGNSA. The germline V and J ends were trimmed by 2 bases and 5 bases, with 7 bases remaining between them. The length of the CDR3 is 13 residues. The CDR3: CASSLLGDQPQHF. CDR3 DNA: TGTGCCAGCAGCTTATTAGGTGATCAGCCCCAGCATTTT.

This clone rates as medium-sized. The V gene is TRBV9, the J gene TRBJ2-4; tentatively, D is TRBD2 (6 bases). The V gene lost 4 bases and the J gene lost 8 bases, with 22 bases spanning the gap. Per germline, CDR1 SGDLS and CDR2 YYNGEE. The CDR3 is 16 residues long. DNA of the CDR3: TGTGCCAGCAGCTCAGTGGAGGGGACTGAAAGAGACATTCAGTACTTC. Translation: CASSSVEGTERDIQYF.

The chain links TRBV21-1 to TRBJ1-5. TRBV21-1 is a pseudogene segment. The CDR3 is 14 amino acids. CDR3 nucleotides: TGTGCCAGCAGCAAAACTTGTGCCCGGTTGCCCCAGCATTTT. Amino acids: CASSKTCARLPQHF.

The chain recombines TRBV6-5 with TRBJ1-5; maybe TRBD1 (5 bases). There are 15 residues in the CDR3. V was pared by 0 bases and J by 7 bases, with 13 bases between. The germline V gene has CDR1 MNHEY and CDR2 SVGAGI. DNA of the CDR3: TGTGCCAGCAGTTACTCTGGGGGACCGGGGCAGCCCCAGCATTTT. Protein: CASSYSGGPGQPQHF.

V is TRBV6-5 and J is TRBJ2-4, with a tentative D call TRBD2 (6 bases). Looked up from germline, CDR1 is MNHEY and CDR2 is SVGAGI. V lost 4 bases to trimming and J lost 8 bases, with 18 bases between them. The CDR3 spans 15 residues. Written as DNA, the CDR3 is TGTGCCAGCAGTTCGTACGGGAGAAGAGAGGACATTCAGTACTTC. This gives the protein CASSSYGRREDIQYF.

The chain joins TRBV2 to TRBJ2-2; 7 bases match TRBD1. Per germline, CDR1 SNHLY and CDR2 FYNNEI. The trim removed 4 bases at V and 2 bases at J, leaving 1 base unmatched. This CDR3 has 14 amino acids. DNA of the CDR3: TGTGCCAGCAGTGGAGGGGGCAACACCGGGGAGCTGTTTTTT. Protein: CASSGGGNTGELFF.

The rearrangement joins TRBV11-2 to TRBJ2-1; TRBD2 matches 9 bases. V shed 0 bases, J shed 5 bases, and the junction held 5 bases outside the gene matches. CDR3 length: 16 amino acids. Germline assignment: CDR1 SGHAT and CDR2 FQNNGV. The CDR3 is CASSLERLAGNNEQFF. In nucleotides, the CDR3 is TGTGCCAGCAGCTTAGAACGGCTAGCGGGAAACAATGAGCAGTTCTTC.

The CDR3 coding sequence is TGTGCCAGCAGCTTAGCGCGCGTAAACACTGAAGCTTTCTTT. It codes for CASSLARVNTEAFF. The chain is built from TRBV7-9 and TRBJ1-1; no clear D. Germline CDR1 reads SEHNR; CDR2 reads FQNEAQ (reference sequence). The ends were cut back, 0 bases at V and 2 bases at J, with 7 bases in the middle. The CDR3 extends over 14 amino acids. Full variable domain (outside the CDR3, taken from reference TRBV7-9 and TRBJ1-1): DTGVSQNPRHKITKRGQNVTFRCDPISEHNRLYWYRQTLGQGPEFLTYFQNEAQLEKSRLLSDRFSAERPKGSFSTLEIQRTEQGDSAMYLCASSLARVNTEAFFGQGTRLTVV.

This chain uses TRBV6-5 with TRBJ1-4, with unresolved D. Germline values: CDR1 MNHEY, CDR2 SVGAGI. V gave up 2 bases and J gave up 7 bases, with 8 bases separating them. The CDR3 has 13 residues. CDR3 amino acids: CASSYLGSEKLFF. The CDR3 bases are TGTGCCAGCAGTTACCTCGGGAGTGAAAAACTGTTTTTT.

The chain couples TRBV19 to TRBJ1-1, with D perhaps matching TRBD1 (5 bases). The germline V gene has CDR1 LNHDA and CDR2 SQIVND (reference sequence). The CDR3 has 14 amino acids. The V and J ends lost 6 bases and 2 bases respectively, with 13 bases between them. CDR3: CASRPAGGNTEAFF. In DNA, the CDR3 is TGTGCCAGTAGACCGGCGGGGGGAAACACTGAAGCTTTCTTT. Supplemented by reference TRBV19 and TRBJ1-1, the full variable domain reads DGGITQSPKYLFRKEGQNVTLSCEQNLNHDAMYWYRQDPGQGLRLIYYSQIVNDFQKGDIAEGYSVSREKKESFPLTVTSAQKNPTAFYLCASRPAGGNTEAFFGQGTRLTVV.

The chain employs TRBV7-9 and TRBJ2-2, with D perhaps given as TRBD1 or TRBD2 (5 bases each). Germline V gene data show CDR1 as SEHNR and CDR2 as FQNEAQ (reference sequence). The CDR3 extends over 15 amino acids. The ends were cut back, 7 bases at V and 2 bases at J, with 14 bases in the middle. The CDR3 loop is CASTAGTENTGELFF. The CDR3, as DNA: TGTGCCAGCACCGCCGGGACGGAAAACACCGGGGAGCTGTTTTTT.

J is TRBJ2-2 and V is TRBV11-3; 9 bases align to TRBD2. The germline gives CDR1 SGHNT, CDR2 YENEEA. This CDR3 comprises 15 residues. Trimming took 4 bases from V and 6 from J; bases not matched to a gene: 6. The CDR3 region has the DNA TGTGCCAGCAGCTCGGGACTAGCCAGGCCCGGGGAGCTGTTTTTT. This gives the protein CASSSGLARPGELFF.